What follows are 17 T cell receptor beta chains derived from one specimen sequenced in a study of cytomegalovirus exposure and HLA in healthy donors. The primer mix had 60 Vbeta and 13 Jbeta primers. Assay: immunoSEQ multiplex PCR; the TCRdb copy retains only in-frame clones and omits some. The repertoire holds roughly 190,000 clones, with about four fifths as singletons. The sequenced material came from PBMCs. Source of these receptors: a girl aged 10 to 17 in good health and CMV-seropositive.

This clone has a single count. Germline is not matched at one junction end, which may reflect a read error. The chain couples TRBV7-9 to TRBJ1-1; no reliable D call. The CDR3 length is 11 residues. The germline V gene has CDR1 SEHNR and CDR2 FQNEAQ (reference sequence). DNA for the CDR3: TGTTCCAGCAGCTTACGTTTGGAAGCTTTCTTT. It specifies CSSSLRLEAFF.

The chain recombines TRBV7-6 with TRBJ2-2; tentatively, D is TRBD2 (5 bases). Between the trimmed V and J ends, which lost 2 bases and 7 bases, there was a span of 8 bases. Looked up from germline, CDR1 is SGHVS and CDR2 is FNYEAQ. This CDR3 has 13 residues. The CDR3 DNA reads as TGTGCCAGCAGCTTATCTCGGGGCGGGGAGCTGTTTTTT. The encoded protein is CASSLSRGGELFF. Full variable domain (rest looked up from reference TRBV7-6 and TRBJ2-2): GAGVSQSPRYKVTKRGQDVALRCDPISGHVSLYWYRQALGQGPEFLTYFNYEAQQDKSGLPNDRFSAERPEGSISTLTIQRTEQRDSAMYRCASSLSRGGELFFGEGSRLTVL.

V is TRBV13 and J is TRBJ1-1; D is unclear. The CDR3 spans 11 residues. V lost 6 bases, J lost 0 bases, and 2 bases lay in between. Germline V CDR1 and CDR2: PRHDT, FYEKMQ (reference sequence). The CDR3 sequence is CASSMNTEAFF. DNA for the CDR3: TGTGCCAGCAGTATGAACACTGAAGCTTTCTTT.

The chain joins TRBV7-9 to TRBJ2-7; D gene uncertain. The CDR3 spans 13 residues. Germline CDR1 is SEHNR and CDR2 is FQNEAQ (reference sequence). Trimming pared 5 bases from V and 0 bases from J, leaving 8 bases between. The CDR3 nucleotides read TGTGCCAGCAGCCTACAGAGCTCCTACGAGCAGTACTTC. This codes for CASSLQSSYEQYF.

This chain uses TRBV7-8 with TRBJ2-2; 7 nucleotides agree with TRBD2. The CDR3 has 15 residues. Losses at the gene ends were 5 bases for V and 1 base for J; bases not matched to a gene: 4. The germline V gene has CDR1 SGHVS and CDR2 FQNEAQ. The CDR3 region is CASSQKRENTGELFF. CDR3 DNA: TGTGCCAGCAGCCAAAAGCGGGAGAACACCGGGGAGCTGTTTTTT.

This chain joins TRBV7-2 and TRBJ1-5; 7 bases are shared with TRBD1. Germline loops: CDR1 SGHTA, CDR2 FQGNSA. V lost 5 bases, J lost 0 bases, and 10 bases stayed unmatched. The CDR3 is made up of 17 amino acids. CDR3 sequence (DNA): TGTGCCAGCAGCCCGACGACAGGGATATATAGCAATCAGCCCCAGCATTTT. It translates to CASSPTTGIYSNQPQHF.

The rearrangement joins TRBV30 to TRBJ1-3; D is unclear. Germline-derived CDR1 and CDR2 are GTSNPN and SVGIG (reference sequence). Trimming shortened V by 2 bases and J by 0 bases, and 8 bases separated the two germline ends. The CDR3 contains 14 residues. CDR3 amino acids: CAWSRSYSGNTIYF. The CDR3 nucleotides read TGTGCCTGGAGTAGGAGCTACTCTGGAAACACCATATATTTT. Full variable domain (outside the CDR3, taken from reference TRBV30 and TRBJ1-3): SQTIHQWPATLVQPVGSPLSLECTVEGTSNPNLYWYRQAAGRGLQLLFYSVGIGQISSEVPQNLSASRPQDRQFILSSKKLLLSDSGFYLCAWSRSYSGNTIYFGEGSWLTVV.

V is TRBV5-1 and J is TRBJ2-3, with unresolved D. V shed 5 bases and J shed 0 bases, with 13 bases lying between them. CDR3 length equals 15 residues. The germline gives CDR1 SGHRS, CDR2 YFSETQ. The CDR3 DNA reads as TGCGCCAGCAGTTTAGCTCCCGCTAGCACAGATACGCAGTATTTT. It translates to CASSLAPASTDTQYF.

This clone was recorded only once. The chain employs TRBV5-1 and TRBJ1-1; 9 bases align to TRBD1. The V segment lost 0 bases and the J segment 5 bases; nucleotides outside the gene matches: 8. Germline CDR1 reads SGHRS; CDR2 reads YFSETQ. The CDR3 runs to 16 residues. The DNA for the CDR3 is TGCGCCAGCAGCTTGGGGGGGACAGGGCCGGGGACTGAAGCTTTCTTT. Its translation: CASSLGGTGPGTEAFF.

The chain carries TRBV4-1 and TRBJ2-1; TRBD1 is a possible D gene (5 bases). Trimming left V 1 base short and J 0 bases short, with 7 bases between. Germline V gives CDR1 MGHRA, CDR2 YSYEKL. CDR3 length: 15 amino acids. Here the CDR3 reads CASSQVRGSYNEQFF. CDR3 coding DNA: TGCGCCAGCAGCCAAGTAAGGGGCTCCTACAATGAGCAGTTCTTC.

This clone showed up just a few times. The chain combines TRBV10-3 with TRBJ1-1; 10 positions match TRBD1. The CDR3 length is 13 residues. Looked up from germline, CDR1 is ENHRY and CDR2 is SYGVKD. V lost 8 bases to trimming and J lost 5 bases; unmatched junction nucleotides: 5. The CDR3 protein is CAIEGQGNTEAFF. The CDR3 region has the DNA TGTGCCATCGAGGGACAGGGGAATACTGAAGCTTTCTTT.

The CDR3: CASSANQGARETQYF. Here the CDR3 DNA reads TGTGCCAGCAGTGCAAACCAGGGGGCGAGGGAGACCCAGTACTTC. The chain has TRBV6-1 and TRBJ2-5, with 8 positions matching TRBD1. V lost 4 bases and J lost 5; bases outside the gene matches: 9. This CDR3 is 15 amino acids long. CDR1 and CDR2 (germline): MNHNS, SASEGT.

The genes are TRBV7-6 and TRBJ2-3; a weak D match, TRBD2 (6 bases). V lost 0 bases and J lost 0, with 13 bases in between. The CDR3 totals 17 residues. The germline gives CDR1 SGHVS, CDR2 FNYEAQ. CDR3 residues: CASSLADPGGSTDTQYF. CDR3 bases: TGTGCCAGCAGCTTAGCCGATCCCGGAGGGAGCACAGATACGCAGTATTTT.

The chain recombines TRBV5-1 with TRBJ1-1, with 8 positions matching TRBD1. Per the germline V gene, CDR1 is SGHRS and CDR2 is YFSETQ. With V trimmed by 4 bases and J by 5 bases, 10 bases remained unmatched. This CDR3 is 15 amino acids long. The CDR3 is CASSTGQGVRTEAFF. As DNA, the CDR3 is TGCGCCAGCAGCACAGGACAGGGCGTAAGAACTGAAGCTTTCTTT.

The chain employs TRBV10-3 and TRBJ2-7, with 7 bases identical to TRBD1. J lost 5 bases, V lost 4 bases, and 17 bases had no gene match. There are 17 residues in the CDR3. The germline V gene encodes CDR1 ENHRY and CDR2 SYGVKD. The CDR3 loop is CAISGATGVPKWNEQYF. In DNA, the CDR3 is TGTGCCATCAGTGGGGCAACAGGGGTCCCTAAATGGAACGAGCAGTACTTC.

J is TRBJ1-2 and V is TRBV11-3, with 7 bases matching TRBD1. The CDR3 is made up of 13 amino acids. Trimming took 6 bases from V and 4 from J; bases not matched to a gene: 5. The V gene's germline CDR1 is SGHNT and CDR2 YENEEA. CDR3 residues: CASSNRDSYGYTF. The CDR3 nucleotides are TGTGCCAGCAGTAACCGGGACAGCTATGGCTACACCTTC. Using reference TRBV11-3 and TRBJ1-2 for the parts outside the CDR3, the full variable domain is EAGVVQSPRYKIIEKKQPVAFWCNPISGHNTLYWYLQNLGQGPELLIRYENEEAVDDSQLPKDRFSAERLKGVDSTLKIQPAELGDSAVYLCASSNRDSYGYTFGSGTRLTVV.

This clone turned up a few times. The sample contains more than one DNA sequence encoding this CDR3. The chain has TRBV5-5 and TRBJ2-7; the D gene is possibly TRBD1 (5 bases). Germline CDR1 is SGHKS and CDR2 is YYEKEE (reference sequence). V was cut by 4 bases and J by 1 base, with 21 bases left in between. This CDR3 is 17 amino acids long. The CDR3 nucleotides are TGTGCCAGCAGCCAATCTGACAGCCTCATCCTATCCTACGAGCAGTACTTC. Amino acid sequence: CASSQSDSLILSYEQYF. The full variable domain, its missing parts supplied by reference TRBV5-5 and TRBJ2-7, is DAGVTQSPTHLIKTRGQQVTLRCSPISGHKSVSWYQQVLGQGPQFIFQYYEKEERGRGNFPDRFSARQFPNYSSELNVNALLLGDSALYLCASSQSDSLILSYEQYFGPGTRLTVT.